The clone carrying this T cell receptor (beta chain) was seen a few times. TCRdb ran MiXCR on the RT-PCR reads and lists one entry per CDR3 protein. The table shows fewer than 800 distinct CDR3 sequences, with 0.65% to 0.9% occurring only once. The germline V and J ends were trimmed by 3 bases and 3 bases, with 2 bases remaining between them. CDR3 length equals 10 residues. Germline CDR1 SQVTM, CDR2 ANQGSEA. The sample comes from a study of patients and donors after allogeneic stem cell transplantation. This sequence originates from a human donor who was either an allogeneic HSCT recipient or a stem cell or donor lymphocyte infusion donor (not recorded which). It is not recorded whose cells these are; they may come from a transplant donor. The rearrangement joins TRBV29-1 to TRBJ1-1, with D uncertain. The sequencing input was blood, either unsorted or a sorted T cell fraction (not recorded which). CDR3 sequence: CSVEYTEAFF. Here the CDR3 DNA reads TGCAGCGTTGAGTACACTGAAGCTTTCTTT.